These 25 T cell receptor beta chains originate from one sample sequenced in a study of technical replicates of blood from a few donors. Produced via immunoSEQ multiplex PCR; TCRdb's table is partial and in-frame only. The top ten clones hold about 5% of a sample with some 63,000 clones, more than 75% of them seen once. Sequences were obtained from PBMCs. These receptors all stem from a human donor in good health. Some clones in this sample may be carry-over from other donors' samples.

This chain uses TRBV29-1 with TRBJ2-3, with 10 bases matching TRBD2. The V segment lost 7 bases and the J segment 3 bases; nucleotides outside the gene matches: 4. Germline V gene data show CDR1 as SQVTM and CDR2 as ANQGSEA. The CDR3 is 13 amino acids. The CDR3 loop is CSAGTSATDTQYF. Written as DNA, the CDR3 is TGCAGCGCCGGGACTAGCGCGACAGATACGCAGTATTTT.

The chain uses TRBV7-8 and TRBJ2-3; no firm D call. V was shortened by 5 bases and J by 5 bases, with 20 bases between the two germline ends. CDR3 length: 16 amino acids. Germline V gene lookup returns CDR1 SGHVS and CDR2 FQNEAQ. CDR3 sequence (DNA): TGTGCCAGCAGCGGGCCCCGTCGATTTAGTCAAGATACGCAGTATTTT. It translates to CASSGPRRFSQDTQYF.

J is TRBJ1-1 and V is TRBV10-3; D may be TRBD1 (6 bases). The germline V gene has CDR1 ENHRY and CDR2 SYGVKD. Trimming took 6 bases from V and 3 from J, leaving 17 bases between them. This CDR3 has 15 amino acids. CDR3 in amino acids: CAIRSQGGSDTEAFF. In nucleotides, the CDR3 is TGTGCCATCAGATCCCAAGGGGGATCTGACACTGAAGCTTTCTTT.

V usage is TRBV27 and J usage is TRBJ1-4; 7 bases agree with TRBD1. Unmatched junction bases numbered 4, after V lost 1 base and J lost 5 bases. The CDR3 loop spans 15 amino acids. From germline, CDR1 is MNHEY and CDR2 SMNVEV (reference sequence). CDR3 sequence: CASSLYWDRNEKLFF. The CDR3 DNA reads TGTGCCAGCAGTTTATACTGGGACAGAAATGAAAAACTGTTTTTT.

The chain uses TRBV29-1 and TRBJ2-1; 14 nucleotides align to TRBD2. This CDR3 is built from 13 residues. CDR1 and CDR2 from the germline V gene are SQVTM and ANQGSEA. V was pared by 7 bases and J by 13 bases, with 9 bases of the junction left unmatched. The DNA of the CDR3 is TGCAGCGCTCCGGGACTAGCGGGAGTGATACAGTTCTTC. Amino acid sequence: CSAPGLAGVIQFF.

This clone was detected once. The sample has other DNA sequences that encode this CDR3 too. The J gene is TRBJ2-5, the V gene TRBV20-1; TRBD2 is a possible D gene (6 bases). The CDR3 sequence is 11 residues long. Germline lookup yields CDR1 DFQATT and CDR2 SNEGSKA (reference sequence). Trimming took off 3 bases at V and 5 bases at J, with 7 bases between the two ends. CDR3 region: CSASLAETQYF. The DNA of the CDR3 is TGCAGTGCTAGTCTAGCGGAGACCCAGTACTTC.

The rearrangement uses TRBV7-9 and TRBJ2-5; 7 bases map to TRBD2. CDR3 size: 14 residues. Germline V lookup: CDR1 SEHNR, CDR2 FQNEAQ (reference sequence). V gave up 8 bases and J gave up 1 base; unmatched junction bases: 7. The CDR3 sequence: CASERGGVQETQYF. The CDR3 DNA reads TGTGCCAGCGAGCGGGGCGGGGTCCAAGAGACCCAGTACTTC.

In this sample, this clone turned up once. The chain has TRBV18 and TRBJ1-3; TRBD1 aligns across 9 bases. V shed 5 bases and J 1 base; nucleotides not matched to a gene: 12. CDR1 and CDR2 (germline): KGHSH, LQKENI. This CDR3 has 18 amino acids. For the CDR3, the DNA is TGTGCCAGCTCAGCCACCCCCGGGACAGGGACTTCTGGAAACACCATATATTTT. It encodes CASSATPGTGTSGNTIYF.

The J gene is TRBJ1-4, the V gene TRBV7-6; the D gene is possibly TRBD1 (5 bases). Looked up from germline, CDR1 is SGHVS and CDR2 is FNYEAQ. This CDR3 region has 14 residues. Trimming pared 5 bases from V and 4 bases from J, leaving 11 bases between. This CDR3 reads CASSQTEVNEKLFF. CDR3 nucleotide sequence: TGTGCCAGCAGCCAGACAGAAGTTAATGAAAAACTGTTTTTT. The whole variable domain, filled in from reference TRBV7-6 and TRBJ1-4, reads GAGVSQSPRYKVTKRGQDVALRCDPISGHVSLYWYRQALGQGPEFLTYFNYEAQQDKSGLPNDRFSAERPEGSISTLTIQRTEQRDSAMYRCASSQTEVNEKLFFGSGTQLSVL.

This sequence joins TRBV19 and TRBJ1-2, with D uncertain. Trimming left V 5 bases short and J 3 bases short, with 10 bases between. The CDR3 extends over 13 amino acids. Germline V gene data show CDR1 as LNHDA and CDR2 as SQIVND (reference sequence). DNA of the CDR3: TGTGCCAGTAGTCTCGGGTCCCACTATGGCTACACCTTC. Protein product: CASSLGSHYGYTF.

This chain's CDR3 is CASRTRLEQYF. CDR3 nucleotides: TGTGCCAGCAGAACAAGACTGGAGCAGTACTTC. This rearrangement joins TRBV6-6 to TRBJ2-7, with D uncertain. There are 11 residues in the CDR3. V was pared by 6 bases and J by 7 bases, with 10 bases between. Germline lookup yields CDR1 MNHNY and CDR2 SVGAGI (reference sequence).

This rearrangement joins TRBV29-1 to TRBJ1-5; tentatively, D is TRBD1 (6 bases). V was clipped by 6 bases and J by 7 bases, with 16 bases between them. The CDR3 totals 13 residues. The germline CDR1 and CDR2 sequences are SQVTM and ANQGSEA. The DNA of the CDR3 is TGCAGCGTCCAGGTGGGGGCTGGCCAGCCCCAGCATTTT. Translated, it gives CSVQVGAGQPQHF.

The chain has TRBV18 and TRBJ1-2; D perhaps matches TRBD1 (6 bases). CDR3 size: 13 residues. V lost 6 bases to trimming and J lost 2 bases, with 10 bases between them. Germline-derived CDR1 and CDR2 are KGHSH and LQKENI. The CDR3 region has the DNA TGTGCCAGCTCCGAAACAGGGAACTATGGCTACACCTTC. Translation gives CASSETGNYGYTF. Full variable domain (outside the CDR3, taken from reference TRBV18 and TRBJ1-2): NAGVMQNPRHLVRRRGQEARLRCSPMKGHSHVYWYRQLPEEGLKFMVYLQKENIIDESGMPKERFSAEFPKEGPSILRIQQVVRGDSAAYFCASSETGNYGYTFGSGTRLTVV.

The rearrangement joins TRBV5-1 to TRBJ1-2, with 9 bases that match TRBD1. V lost 0 bases and J lost 6; bases outside the gene matches: 3. CDR3 length: 14 residues. CDR1 and CDR2 (germline): SGHRS, YFSETQ. CDR3 sequence: CASSLGTGADGYTF. For the CDR3, the DNA is TGCGCCAGCAGCTTGGGGACAGGGGCGGATGGCTACACCTTC. The full variable domain, in which reference TRBV5-1 and TRBJ1-2 provide the parts outside the CDR3, is KAGVTQTPRYLIKTRGQQVTLSCSPISGHRSVSWYQQTPGQGLQFLFEYFSETQRNKGNFPGRFSGRQFSNSRSEMNVSTLELGDSALYLCASSLGTGADGYTFGSGTRLTVV.

This clone was detected only a few times. The chain carries TRBV7-2 and TRBJ2-1, with a possible D match to TRBD1 (5 bases). Trimming stripped 1 base from V and 10 bases from J, with 8 bases between. Germline values: CDR1 SGHTA, CDR2 FQGNSA. The CDR3 is 12 amino acids. Here the CDR3 reads CASSLETAEQFF. The DNA for the CDR3 is TGTGCCAGCAGCTTAGAGACAGCCGAGCAGTTCTTC.

The V gene is TRBV7-3, the J gene TRBJ2-1; 9 positions agree with TRBD2. J lost 6 bases, V lost 3 bases, and 9 bases had no gene match. Germline V gene lookup returns CDR1 SGHTA and CDR2 FQGTGA. The CDR3 sequence is 16 residues long. CDR3 DNA: TGTGCCAGCAGCTTTGATAGCGGGGGAAGGTCCAATGAGCAGTTCTTC. Translated: CASSFDSGGRSNEQFF.

The chain combines TRBV5-1 with TRBJ2-5; TRBD2 agrees at 9 bases. Trimming at V came to 0 bases and at J to 4 bases, leaving 7 bases not matched to a gene. CDR3 length: 16 amino acids. In germline, CDR1 is SGHRS, CDR2 YFSETQ. The CDR3 loop reads CASSLEPSGDGETQYF. CDR3 DNA sequence: TGCGCCAGCAGCTTGGAACCTAGCGGGGATGGAGAGACCCAGTACTTC.

This rearrangement joins TRBV2 to TRBJ1-2; D may be TRBD1 (5 bases). The CDR3 has 15 residues. V dropped 7 bases and J dropped 7 bases, with 22 bases sitting between them. Germline assignment: CDR1 SNHLY and CDR2 FYNNEI. The CDR3 reads CASTQTLGFGGGYTF. In nucleotides, the CDR3 is TGTGCCAGCACCCAAACACTAGGGTTCGGGGGTGGCTACACCTTC. The whole variable domain, filled in from reference TRBV2 and TRBJ1-2, reads EPEVTQTPSHQVTQMGQEVILRCVPISNHLYFYWYRQILGQKVEFLVSFYNNEISEKSEIFDDQFSVERPDGSNFTLKIRSTKLEDSAMYFCASTQTLGFGGGYTFGSGTRLTVV.

The chain joins TRBV30 to TRBJ1-4; D is undetermined. Trimming stripped 4 bases from V and 4 bases from J, with 7 bases between. CDR1 and CDR2 from the germline V gene are GTSNPN and SVGIG (reference sequence). The CDR3 length is 12 residues. Here the CDR3 reads CAWMEGNEKLFF. For the CDR3, the DNA is TGTGCCTGGATGGAGGGTAATGAAAAACTGTTTTTT.

This clone was found a few times. The J gene is TRBJ2-1, the V gene TRBV2, with TRBD2 matching over 10 bases. Germline V lookup: CDR1 SNHLY, CDR2 FYNNEI. J lost 7 bases, V lost 6 bases, and 9 bases had no gene match. The CDR3 spans 15 residues. CDR3 amino acids: CASSAGTSERNEQFF. CDR3 nucleotide sequence: TGTGCCAGCAGCGCCGGGACTAGCGAAAGAAATGAGCAGTTCTTC.

The chain joins TRBV4-3 to TRBJ2-2, with D maybe TRBD2 (7 bases). Germline-derived CDR1 and CDR2 are LGHNA and YSLEER. V lost 0 bases, J lost 4 bases, and 15 bases lay in between. This CDR3 is 17 amino acids long. This chain's CDR3 is CASSQEIGGGGTGELFF. The CDR3 coding sequence is TGCGCCAGCAGCCAAGAGATCGGCGGGGGCGGCACCGGGGAGCTGTTTTTT.

The genes are TRBV5-1 and TRBJ2-1, with 9 positions matching TRBD2. V dropped 4 bases and J dropped 3; count of bases not matched to a gene: 8. Germline lookup yields CDR1 SGHRS and CDR2 YFSETQ. The CDR3 is 16 residues long. Here the CDR3 reads CASSLDPSGVYNEQFF. CDR3 DNA sequence: TGCGCCAGCAGCCTCGACCCTAGCGGGGTCTACAATGAGCAGTTCTTC.

This clone was detected once. V usage is TRBV7-9 and J usage is TRBJ2-7; the D is unclear. The CDR3 totals 11 residues. CDR1 SEHNR and CDR2 FQNEAQ come from the germline V gene (reference sequence). Trimming took off 5 bases at V and 1 base at J, with 3 bases between the two ends. The DNA for the CDR3 is TGTGCCAGCAGCCCGTCCTACGAGCAGTACTTC. Translated, it gives CASSPSYEQYF.

The chain links TRBV7-9 to TRBJ2-2, with 7 positions matching TRBD1. V dropped 6 bases and J dropped 2; count of bases not matched to a gene: 9. The CDR3 is 16 amino acids. The germline V gene has CDR1 SEHNR and CDR2 FQNEAQ (reference sequence). CDR3 sequence (DNA): TGTGCCAGCAGGCCCACCGGGACAGCTAACACCGGGGAGCTGTTTTTT. As protein: CASRPTGTANTGELFF.

J is TRBJ1-6 and V is TRBV28; 10 bases are a match to TRBD1. V trimming: 3 bases; J trimming: 6 bases; junction bases outside the gene matches: 5. The length of the CDR3 is 16 residues. The germline CDR1 and CDR2 sequences are MDHEN and SYDVKM. The CDR3 nucleotides are TGTGCCAGCAGTTTTTTCCGGGACAGGGGTAATTCACCCCTCCACTTT. This encodes CASSFFRDRGNSPLHF.